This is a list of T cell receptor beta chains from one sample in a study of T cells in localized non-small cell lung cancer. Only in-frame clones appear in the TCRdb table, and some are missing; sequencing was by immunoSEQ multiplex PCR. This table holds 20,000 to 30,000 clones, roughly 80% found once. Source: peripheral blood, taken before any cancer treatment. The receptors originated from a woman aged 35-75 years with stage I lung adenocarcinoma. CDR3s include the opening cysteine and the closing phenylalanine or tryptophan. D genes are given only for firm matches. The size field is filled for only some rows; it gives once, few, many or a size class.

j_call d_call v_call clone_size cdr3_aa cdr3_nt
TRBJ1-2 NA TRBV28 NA CASRLYNYGYTF TGTGCCAGCAGGTTATATAACTATGGCTACACCTTC
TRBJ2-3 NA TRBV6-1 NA CASSGSGVDTQYF TGTGCCAGCAGTGGGAGTGGGGTAGATACGCAGTATTTT
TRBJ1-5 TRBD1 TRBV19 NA CASSGTGGNQPQHF TGTGCCAGTAGTGGGACAGGGGGCAATCAGCCCCAGCATTTT
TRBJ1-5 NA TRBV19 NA CASRGLGGGIRGNQPQHF TGTGCCAGTAGGGGGCTGGGAGGTGGAATACGTGGCAATCAGCCCCAGCATTTT
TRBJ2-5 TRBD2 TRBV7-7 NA CASSFRLAGGRETQYF TGTGCCAGCAGCTTCCGCCTAGCGGGGGGGCGAGAGACCCAGTACTTC
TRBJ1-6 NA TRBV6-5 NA CASSYMIKNSPLHF TGTGCCAGCAGTTACATGATAAAGAATTCACCCCTCCACTTT
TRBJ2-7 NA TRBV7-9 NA CASSGGALTREQYF TGTGCCAGCAGCGGGGGAGCCTTGACTCGCGAGCAGTACTTC
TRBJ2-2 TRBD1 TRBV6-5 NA CASSYARGLTGELFF TGTGCCAGCAGTTACGCCAGGGGGCTTACCGGGGAGCTGTTTTTT
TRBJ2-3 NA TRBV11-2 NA CASSLALLADTQYF TGTGCCAGCAGCTTAGCGTTGCTAGCAGATACGCAGTATTTT
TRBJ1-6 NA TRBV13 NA CASSPYWGAGTENSPLHF TGTGCCAGCAGCCCTTACTGGGGGGCCGGGACGGAGAATTCACCCCTCCACTTT
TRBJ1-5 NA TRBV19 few CASSSRKTGLGGQPQHF TGTGCCAGTAGTTCCCGAAAAACAGGTTTGGGCGGACAGCCCCAGCATTTT
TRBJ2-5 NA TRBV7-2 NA CASSTNGASETQYF TGTGCCAGCAGCACAAACGGGGCATCGGAGACCCAGTACTTC
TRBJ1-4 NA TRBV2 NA CASSDLQAGREKLFF TGTGCCAGCAGTGATCTACAGGCCGGGCGCGAAAAACTGTTTTTT
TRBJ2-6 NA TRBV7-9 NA CASSPGPGSGANVLTF TGTGCCAGCAGCCCTGGCCCCGGCTCTGGGGCCAACGTCCTGACTTTC
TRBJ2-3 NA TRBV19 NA CASSLQSTDTQYF TGTGCCAGTAGTTTGCAGAGCACAGATACGCAGTATTTT
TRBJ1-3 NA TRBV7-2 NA CASSVVGNTIYF TGTGCCAGCAGTGTGGTAGGAAACACCATATATTTT
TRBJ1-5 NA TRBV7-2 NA CASSLVSGSNQPQHF TGTGCCAGCAGCTTAGTGTCAGGCAGCAATCAGCCCCAGCATTTT
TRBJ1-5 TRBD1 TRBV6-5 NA CASRQTGDWNQPQHF TGTGCCAGCAGACAAACAGGGGACTGGAATCAGCCCCAGCATTTT
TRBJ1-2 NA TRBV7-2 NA CASSFPAAVEGYTF TGTGCCAGCAGCTTCCCGGCGGCAGTAGAGGGCTACACCTTC
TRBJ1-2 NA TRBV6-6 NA CASSYSSGGVRGYTF TGTGCCAGCAGTTACTCCTCGGGGGGCGTCCGCGGCTACACCTTC
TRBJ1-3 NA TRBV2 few CASSGQGPRFSGNTIYF TGTGCCAGCAGTGGGCAGGGGCCACGTTTCTCTGGAAACACCATATATTTT
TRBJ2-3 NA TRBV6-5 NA CASSYSSGRPDTQYF TGTGCCAGCAGTTACTCGAGTGGACGGCCAGATACGCAGTATTTT
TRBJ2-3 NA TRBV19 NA CASSIGRAATDTQYF TGTGCCAGTAGTATCGGGCGAGCAGCCACAGATACGCAGTATTTT
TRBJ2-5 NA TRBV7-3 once CASSPTGRETQYF TGTGCCAGCAGCCCGACAGGCCGGGAGACCCAGTACTTC
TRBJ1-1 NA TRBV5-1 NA CASSPLVSGTEAFF TGCGCCAGCAGCCCATTGGTATCGGGAACTGAAGCTTTCTTT
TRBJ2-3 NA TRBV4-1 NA CASSQGTASHRDTQYF TGCGCCAGCAGCCAAGGGACGGCTTCCCACAGAGATACGCAGTATTTT
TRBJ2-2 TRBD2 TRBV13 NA CASSSAGGVNTGELFF TGTGCCAGCAGCTCCGCCGGGGGGGTGAACACCGGGGAGCTGTTTTTT
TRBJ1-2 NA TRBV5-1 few CASSLGQWDGYTF TGCGCCAGCAGCTTGGGACAGTGGGATGGCTACACCTTC
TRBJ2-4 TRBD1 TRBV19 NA CAVRTGEPKNIQYF TGTGCCGTACGGACAGGGGAACCCAAAAACATTCAGTACTTC
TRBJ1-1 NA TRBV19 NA CASNSRDNTEAFF TGTGCCAGTAATAGCCGGGACAACACTGAAGCTTTCTTT
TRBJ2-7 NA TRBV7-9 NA CASSPGRVWEQYF TGTGCCAGCAGCCCGGGGCGCGTGTGGGAGCAGTACTTC
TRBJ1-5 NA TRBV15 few CATSRDNQPQHF TGTGCCACCAGCAGAGACAATCAGCCCCAGCATTTT
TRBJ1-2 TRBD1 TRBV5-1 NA CASSLVQGVAGYTF TGCGCCAGCAGCTTGGTGCAGGGGGTGGCTGGCTACACCTTC
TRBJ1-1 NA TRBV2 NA CASSIQAFNTEAFF TGTGCCAGCAGCATACAGGCGTTCAACACTGAAGCTTTCTTT
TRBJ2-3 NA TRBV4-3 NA CASSQELVDTQYF TGCGCCAGCAGCCAAGAGCTTGTCGATACGCAGTATTTT
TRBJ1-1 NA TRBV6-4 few CASRREMNTEAFF TGTGCCAGCAGGAGGGAGATGAACACTGAAGCTTTCTTT
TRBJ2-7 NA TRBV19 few CASAPGVRYEQYF TGTGCCAGCGCACCGGGGGTACGCTACGAGCAGTACTTC
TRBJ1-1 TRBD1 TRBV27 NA CASSPTGVATEAFF TGTGCCAGCAGTCCTACAGGGGTTGCCACTGAAGCTTTCTTT
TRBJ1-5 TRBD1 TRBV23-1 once CASSLGCNLECRGDHSNQPQHF TGCGCCAGCAGTCTGGGTTGTAACCTTGAATGCAGGGGGGATCATAGCAATCAGCCCCAGCATTTT
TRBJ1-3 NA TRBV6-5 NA CASSYSGQASGNTIYF TGTGCCAGCAGTTACTCAGGACAAGCCTCTGGAAACACCATATATTTT
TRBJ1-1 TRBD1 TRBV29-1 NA CSAPGTGHTEAFF TGCAGCGCGCCCGGGACAGGGCACACTGAAGCTTTCTTT